This T cell receptor (beta chain) was identified in a study of blood T cell repertoires in COVID-19. The wider study: The cDNA or gDNA used as material had been derived from T cells, B-cell-depleted T cells, or PBMCs.

Assay used: immunoSEQ multiplex PCR; TCRdb lists only in-frame clones, some missing. The profile shows tens of thousands of clones, 75% to 90% of them singletons. Looked up from germline, CDR1 is SQVTM and CDR2 is ANQGSEA. V gave up 5 bases and J gave up 1 base, with 20 bases separating them. This CDR3 is built from 16 residues. What was sequenced was peripheral blood. J is TRBJ1-1 and V is TRBV29-1, with D uncertain. The sequence came from a woman between 65 and 79 years old with acute or convalescent COVID-19. The CDR3 DNA reads TGCAGCGTTCGGAGGACTCTAGACGGACCGAACACTGAAGCTTTCTTT. Translation gives CSVRRTLDGPNTEAFF.